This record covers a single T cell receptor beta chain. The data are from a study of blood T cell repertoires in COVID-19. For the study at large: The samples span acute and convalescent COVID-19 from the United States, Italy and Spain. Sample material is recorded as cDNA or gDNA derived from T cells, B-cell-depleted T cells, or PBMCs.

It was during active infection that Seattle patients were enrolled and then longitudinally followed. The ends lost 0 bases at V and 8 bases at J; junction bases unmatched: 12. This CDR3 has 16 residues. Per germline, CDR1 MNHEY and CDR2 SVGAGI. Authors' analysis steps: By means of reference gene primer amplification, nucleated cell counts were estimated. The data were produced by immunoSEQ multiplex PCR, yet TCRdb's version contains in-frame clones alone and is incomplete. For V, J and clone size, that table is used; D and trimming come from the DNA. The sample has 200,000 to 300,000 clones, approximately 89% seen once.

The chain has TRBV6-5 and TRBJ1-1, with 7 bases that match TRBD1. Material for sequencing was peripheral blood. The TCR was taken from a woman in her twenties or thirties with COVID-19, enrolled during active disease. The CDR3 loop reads CASSYSRQGPNPEAFF. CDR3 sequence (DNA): TGTGCCAGCAGTTACTCGAGACAGGGACCCAACCCCGAAGCTTTCTTT.